The rows below give T cell receptor beta chains drawn from one sample of a study of OX40 agonist ivuxolimab in advanced cancers. Using immunoSEQ multiplex PCR, the repertoire was profiled, and TCRdb retains in-frame clones only, with some absent. This table has around 65,000 clones, approximately 89% appearing once. Sequenced here: CD4+ or CD8+ T cells sorted from blood, sampled in a trial of the OX40 agonist ivuxolimab. These receptors were taken from an adult with an advanced solid tumor such as melanoma, head and neck, liver or kidney cancer. Both conserved end residues are part of each CDR3. Each record gives: clone size, J gene, V gene, D gene, CDR3 DNA, CDR3 protein. A D gene is named only where the DNA matches it firmly. Some rows mark clone size as missing; the rest say once, few, many or name a class of expanded clone.

once | TRBJ1-4 | TRBV19 | - | TGTGCCAGTAGTATAGAGCCAGCAACTAATGAAAAACTGTTTTTT | CASSIEPATNEKLFF
once | TRBJ2-1 | TRBV28 | TRBD2 | TGTGCCAGCAGTTTCGGTCTAGCGGGCAATGAGCAGTTCTTC | CASSFGLAGNEQFF
- | TRBJ2-3 | TRBV5-4 | TRBD2 | TGTGCCAGCAGCCGTGGACTAGCGGGAGCTACAGATACGCAGTATTTT | CASSRGLAGATDTQYF
- | TRBJ1-2 | TRBV14 | - | TGTGCCAGCAGCCAAGATCGAGGGTTCGGTGGCTACACCTTC | CASSQDRGFGGYTF
once | TRBJ2-7 | TRBV18 | - | TGTGCCAGCTCACCAGGGACATATATGGGGTACGAGCAGTACTTC | CASSPGTYMGYEQYF
- | TRBJ2-2 | TRBV18 | - | TGTGCCAGCTCACGATTCCCAGAGATGACCGGGGAGCTGTTTTTT | CASSRFPEMTGELFF
- | TRBJ2-7 | TRBV19 | - | TGTGCCAGTAGTATAGGGGGACTGGGGTACGAGCAGTACTTC | CASSIGGLGYEQYF
- | TRBJ2-5 | TRBV15 | - | TGTGCCACCAGCAGAACTGGGGTAGCCTCCCAAGAGACCCAGTACTTC | CATSRTGVASQETQYF
- | TRBJ1-1 | TRBV6-6 | - | TGTGCCAGCACCACAGGGTCAATGGCTGAAGCTTTCTTT | CASTTGSMAEAFF
- | TRBJ2-3 | TRBV28 | - | TGTGCCAGCAGTTTATCACAGCCAGATACGCAGTATTTT | CASSLSQPDTQYF
- | TRBJ2-3 | TRBV28 | - | TGTGCCAGCAGCCCTTTTGGGGGATTGAGGAATACGCAGTATTTT | CASSPFGGLRNTQYF
- | TRBJ2-1 | TRBV25-1 | TRBD1 | TGTGCCAGCAGTGCTCAATGGGGGGACAGGGGGTACAATGAGCAGTTCTTC | CASSAQWGDRGYNEQFF
- | TRBJ1-2 | TRBV7-2 | TRBD1 | TGTGCCAGCAGCTTATACGGGACAGCTAACTATGGCTACACCTTC | CASSLYGTANYGYTF
- | TRBJ2-3 | TRBV9 | - | TGTGCCAGCAGCCGCGGGGGCACAGATACGCAGTATTTT | CASSRGGTDTQYF
- | TRBJ2-2 | TRBV19 | - | TGTGCCAGTATGGGGACACCAAGGGTGGCCGGGGAGCTGTTTTTT | CASMGTPRVAGELFF
- | TRBJ2-7 | TRBV5-1 | - | TGCGCCAGCAGCATGGGGGCTGCTGCTCTGAACGAGCAGTACTTC | CASSMGAAALNEQYF
- | TRBJ2-7 | TRBV4-1 | TRBD1 | TGCGCCAGCAGCCAAGTGGGACAGGGGGCTTTCGAGCAGTACTTC | CASSQVGQGAFEQYF
- | TRBJ2-7 | TRBV7-6 | - | TGTGCCAGCAGCACTACCGGGACTCACTCCTACGAGCAGTACTTC | CASSTTGTHSYEQYF
- | TRBJ2-5 | TRBV5-4 | - | TGTGCCAGCAGCTTGGTGGCAGTCCAAGAGACCCAGTACTTC | CASSLVAVQETQYF
- | TRBJ2-7 | TRBV11-2 | TRBD1 | TGTGCCAGCAGCGCCCCGACAGGGTTCTCCTCCTACGAGCAGTACTTC | CASSAPTGFSSYEQYF
- | TRBJ2-1 | TRBV2 | - | TGTGCCAGCAGTGAAAAGACGACACATGAGCAGTTCTTC | CASSEKTTHEQFF
- | TRBJ1-1 | TRBV7-8 | - | TGTGCCAGCAGCTTAGCTGCAGGCCCGGGCACTGAAGCTTTCTTT | CASSLAAGPGTEAFF
once | TRBJ2-3 | TRBV7-3 | TRBD2 | TGTGCCAGCAGCTTAAATGGACTAGCGATAGATACGCAGTATTTT | CASSLNGLAIDTQYF
- | TRBJ1-2 | TRBV19 | TRBD1 | TGTGCCAGTAGTGATTGGGGACAGGGATACGGTGGCTACACCTTC | CASSDWGQGYGGYTF
- | TRBJ2-7 | TRBV29-1 | TRBD2 | TGCAGCGCGGGAGGAGCATCCTACGAGCAGTACTTC | CSAGGASYEQYF
- | TRBJ1-3 | TRBV11-2 | - | TGTGCCAGCAGCTTACAGGGTCGCTCTGGAAACACCATATATTTT | CASSLQGRSGNTIYF
- | TRBJ2-7 | TRBV6-1 | TRBD1 | TGTGCCAGCTTCAGGGGGCAAGGCTACGAGCAGTACTTC | CASFRGQGYEQYF
few | TRBJ2-2 | TRBV30 | TRBD2 | TGTGCCTGGGAGACTAGCGGGAGGGCCGGAACCGGGGAGCTGTTTTTT | CAWETSGRAGTGELFF
- | TRBJ1-2 | TRBV11-2 | - | TGTGCCAGCAGCTTGGGTCGGGACCGTTATGGCTACACCTTC | CASSLGRDRYGYTF
- | TRBJ1-5 | TRBV19 | TRBD1 | TGTGCCAGTAGTGGACGGACAGGGGGCATTAATCAGCCCCAGCATTTT | CASSGRTGGINQPQHF
- | TRBJ2-7 | TRBV4-2 | TRBD2 | TGTGCCAGCAGCCAAGATCGCCTAGCGGGGACCGAGCAGTACTTC | CASSQDRLAGTEQYF
- | TRBJ1-2 | TRBV19 | - | TGTGCCAGTAGTATTGAGGGATACTATGGCTACACCTTC | CASSIEGYYGYTF
- | TRBJ2-1 | TRBV28 | TRBD2 | TGTGCCAGCAGCCTATGGACTAGCGGGTCCTCCTACAATGAGCAGTTCTTC | CASSLWTSGSSYNEQFF
- | TRBJ2-1 | TRBV25-1 | - | TGTGCCAGCAGTGAACCAGGCGAGATATACAATGAGCAGTTCTTC | CASSEPGEIYNEQFF
- | TRBJ2-2 | TRBV19 | - | TGTGCCAGTAGTCCTTCCGGGACACAAAACACCGGGGAGCTGTTTTTT | CASSPSGTQNTGELFF
- | TRBJ1-6 | TRBV28 | TRBD1 | TGTGCCACCTACCAGGGGGCCCTTAATTCACCCCTCCACTTT | CATYQGALNSPLHF
- | TRBJ1-1 | TRBV5-1 | - | TGCGCCAGCAGCTTGGCCCTAGATAAGAGTGAAGCTTTCTTT | CASSLALDKSEAFF
- | TRBJ2-7 | TRBV9 | TRBD2 | TGTGCCAGCAGCGTAGAAGCGGGGGGGACTAGCGGGAAAAAAAGTGTTGACGAGCAGTACTTC | CASSVEAGGTSGKKSVDEQYF
- | TRBJ1-5 | TRBV14 | - | TGTGCCAGCAGCCAAGCAGGGGCAGGCAATCAGCCCCAGCATTTT | CASSQAGAGNQPQHF
- | TRBJ2-6 | TRBV19 | - | TGTGCCAGTAGTATTGGGGCTACTGGGGCCAACGTCCTGACTTTC | CASSIGATGANVLTF
- | TRBJ2-1 | TRBV7-2 | - | TGTGCCAGCAGCTTAGTGGCGGAATCCTACAATGAGCAGTTCTTC | CASSLVAESYNEQFF
- | TRBJ2-4 | TRBV7-9 | TRBD1 | TGTGCCAGCAGCTTAGCGACAGGGGGACAGGACATTCAGTACTTC | CASSLATGGQDIQYF
- | TRBJ2-2 | TRBV5-1 | - | TGCGCCAGCAGCTTGGTCCCTACCGGGGAGCTGTTTTTT | CASSLVPTGELFF
- | TRBJ2-3 | TRBV19 | TRBD2 | TGTGCCAGCCGCCTCCCTAGCGGGGGCACAGATACGCAGTATTTT | CASRLPSGGTDTQYF
- | TRBJ1-5 | TRBV18 | TRBD1 | TGTGCCAGCTCACTCTCGACAGGGGGCCATCAGCCTCAGCATTTT | CASSLSTGGHQPQHF
- | TRBJ1-2 | TRBV18 | - | TGTGCCAGCTCAGACTCCGGGGGCCGGTCGAACTATGGCTACACCTTC | CASSDSGGRSNYGYTF
- | TRBJ1-2 | TRBV15 | - | TGTGCCACCAGCAGGGGGGATGGCTACACCTTC | CATSRGDGYTF
few | TRBJ2-1 | TRBV19 | - | TGTGCCAGTAGTATAGATGGAAGAGCCAATGAGCAGTTCTTC | CASSIDGRANEQFF
- | TRBJ1-4 | TRBV18 | - | TGTGCCAGCTCACCGGGAGCCTATAATGAAAAACTGTTTTTT | CASSPGAYNEKLFF
- | TRBJ1-4 | TRBV9 | - | TGTGCCAGCAGCGAACCACAGGAGATTAATGAAAAACTGTTTTTT | CASSEPQEINEKLFF
- | TRBJ2-2 | TRBV5-4 | TRBD2 | TGTGCCAGCAGCTTGCGACTAGCGGGAGGGTCCCACCACACCGGGGAGCTGTTTTTT | CASSLRLAGGSHHTGELFF
- | TRBJ2-5 | TRBV30 | - | TGTGCCTGGGCGGCCCAAGGTTGGACCCAGTACTTC | CAWAAQGWTQYF